The rows below give T cell receptor beta chains drawn from one sample of a study of T cells in Graves' hyperthyroidism and ophthalmopathy. Each CDR3 protein gets one entry after TCRdb re-called the multiplex PCR reads with MiXCR. This sample has around 340,000 distinct CDR3 sequences, with 15% to 20% found just once. Sequences were obtained from blood. These receptors came from a woman aged 35 to 49 with Graves' ophthalmopathy. Each CDR3 is given with its conserved first and last residue.

CASSILALGEQYF 13 TRBJ2-7 TRBV7-2
CASSISLTGYEQYF 14 TRBJ2-7 TRBV6-5
CASSPIAGENTEAFF 15 TRBJ1-1 TRBV13
CASRETLADTGELFF 15 TRBJ2-2 TRBV10-1
CASTPAALSLEQYF 14 TRBJ2-7 TRBV13
CSASAIQETQYF 12 TRBJ2-5 TRBV20-1
CASSLSSWPAANTGELFF 18 TRBJ2-2 TRBV27
CASSPPGQQGCTF 13 TRBJ1-2 TRBV28
CASREAQYF 9 TRBJ2-7 TRBV12-3/TRBV12-4
CGSSFRQGEAFF 12 TRBJ1-1 TRBV5-1
CASSPTRVEKLFF 13 TRBJ1-4 TRBV12-3/TRBV12-4
CASSTRTNYGYTF 13 TRBJ1-2 TRBV2
CASTLGGQGGYGYTF 15 TRBJ1-2 TRBV12-3/TRBV12-4
CSAPETSGTLSTETQYF 17 TRBJ2-5 TRBV20-1
CASSTGPGNTEAFF 14 TRBJ1-1 TRBV7-3
CSGDPGQGAPGETQYF 16 TRBJ2-5 TRBV29-1
CASRERQGRRQPQHF 15 TRBJ1-5 TRBV28
CASSPWDGHEETQYF 15 TRBJ2-5 TRBV18
CASSYLGQGGIYEQYF 16 TRBJ2-7 TRBV6-5
CASSESGSGETQYF 14 TRBJ2-5 TRBV12-3/TRBV12-4
CSARTSGFQETQYF 14 TRBJ2-5 TRBV20-1
CAWSLSGYTF 10 TRBJ1-2 TRBV30
CASSESVGGQRGTQYF 16 TRBJ2-3 TRBV10-1
CSVEDQTSGSYEQYF 15 TRBJ2-7 TRBV29-1
CASSPRRGVYGYTF 14 TRBJ1-2 TRBV28
CASSLSGDPYEQYF 14 TRBJ2-7 TRBV6-1
CSARVRDPRGHTGELFF 17 TRBJ2-2 TRBV20-1
CASSFMIYGTEPYEQYF 17 TRBJ2-7 TRBV7-2
CATPGTANTGELFF 14 TRBJ2-2 TRBV28
CASSPRWAKITSGYTF 16 TRBJ1-2 TRBV4-1
CASSLIEIQETQYF 14 TRBJ2-5 TRBV4-1
CASNRLAGVVSDTGELFF 18 TRBJ2-2 TRBV6-2/TRBV6-3
CASTAGGDTQYF 12 TRBJ2-3 TRBV2
CASSLPRDPGPGNTIYF 17 TRBJ1-3 TRBV11-2